The 27 T cell receptor beta chains given below trace back to one sample, sequenced in a study of cytomegalovirus exposure and HLA in healthy donors. Use of 60 Vbeta and 13 Jbeta primers characterized the PCR. Measured with immunoSEQ multiplex PCR; TCRdb has only the in-frame clones, and not every one. Here the sample spans about 150,000 clones, approximately 80% being singletons. Sequences were obtained from PBMCs. The receptors were sampled from a man between 25 and 39 years old in good health and CMV-seropositive.

V and J are TRBV4-2 and TRBJ2-4; D gene uncertain. Germline-derived CDR1 and CDR2 are LGHNA and YNFKEQ. Trimming took 0 bases from V and 0 from J, leaving 12 bases between them. This CDR3 is built from 17 residues. CDR3 loop: CASSQDFPSVAKNIQYF. CDR3 nucleotide sequence: TGTGCCAGCAGCCAAGATTTCCCTTCCGTAGCCAAAAACATTCAGTACTTC.

With respect to this clone: The sample contains more than one DNA sequence encoding this CDR3. V gene TRBV7-2 combines with J gene TRBJ2-3; the match to TRBD2 covers 11 bases. V lost 0 bases, J lost 5 bases, and 1 base stayed unmatched. The CDR3 is 15 amino acids. Germline CDR1 SGHTA, CDR2 FQGNSA. The CDR3: CASSLAGLAGDTQYF. CDR3 coding DNA: TGTGCCAGCAGCTTAGCAGGACTAGCGGGAGATACGCAGTATTTT.

The chain employs TRBV28 and TRBJ1-2; D remains unclear. This CDR3 comprises 12 residues. V lost 6 bases, J lost 5 bases, and 10 bases lay in between. Germline V gene data show CDR1 as MDHEN and CDR2 as SYDVKM. CDR3 region: CASSAGGYGYTF. CDR3 DNA: TGTGCCAGCAGCGCGGGCGGTTATGGCTACACCTTC.

The V gene is TRBV15, the J gene TRBJ2-5; unclear D gene. Germline CDR1 reads LNHNV; CDR2 reads YYDKDF (reference sequence). Trimming took 1 base from V and 5 from J, leaving 11 bases between them. CDR3 length: 14 amino acids. CDR3 sequence (DNA): TGTGCCACCAGCAGAGGGGCAACCCGGGAGACCCAGTACTTC. Translation: CATSRGATRETQYF.

V gene TRBV4-2 combines with J gene TRBJ2-2, with D uncertain. Per germline, CDR1 LGHNA and CDR2 YNFKEQ. This CDR3 spans 17 amino acids. Trimming removed 0 bases from V and 0 bases from J, with 11 bases in between. The CDR3 nucleotides read TGTGCCAGCAGCCAAGAGGTAGAGTTCGCGAACACCGGGGAGCTGTTTTTT. Amino acid sequence: CASSQEVEFANTGELFF.

The chain employs TRBV4-1 and TRBJ1-5; possibly TRBD1 for D (5 bases). The CDR3 consists of 18 residues. Trimming pared 1 base from V and 0 bases from J, leaving 16 bases between. CDR1 is MGHRA, CDR2 YSYEKL, per germline. The CDR3, as DNA: TGCGCCAGCAGCCAAGGGAGGGACGGGGCTGATAGCAATCAGCCCCAGCATTTT. Its protein is CASSQGRDGADSNQPQHF.

The CDR3 nucleotides read TGTGCCAGCAGTTTAAGGGGTCCGGGAGTTTCAGATACGCAGTATTTT. Translating it yields CASSLRGPGVSDTQYF. This sequence joins TRBV28 and TRBJ2-3, with a weak D call TRBD2 (6 bases). This CDR3 has 16 amino acids. Germline V CDR1 and CDR2: MDHEN, SYDVKM. Trimming stripped 2 bases from V and 4 bases from J, with 16 bases between. The full variable domain, in which reference TRBV28 and TRBJ2-3 provide the parts outside the CDR3, is DVKVTQSSRYLVKRTGEKVFLECVQDMDHENMFWYRQDPGLGLRLIYFSYDVKMKEKGDIPEGYSVSREKKERFSLILESASTNQTSMYLCASSLRGPGVSDTQYFGPGTRLTVL.

This chain connects TRBV7-9 to TRBJ1-1; a possible D gene is TRBD1 (6 bases). The CDR3 is 14 amino acids. Trimming cost V 3 bases and J 10 bases, with 18 bases left between them. Germline CDR1 reads SEHNR; CDR2 reads FQNEAQ (reference sequence). The CDR3 DNA sequence: TGTGCCAGCAGCTTGGGTGGGGGGGCCTGTGGAGCTTTCTTT. Its protein is CASSLGGGACGAFF.

The J gene is TRBJ2-7, the V gene TRBV15; D gene uncertain. Trimming removed 1 base from V and 4 bases from J, with 17 bases in between. The length of the CDR3 is 16 residues. CDR1 is LNHNV and CDR2 is YYDKDF in the germline V gene (reference sequence). DNA for the CDR3: TGTGCCACCAGCAGAGGGCTAGTTAGTGGAATTTACGAGCAGTACTTC. It translates to CATSRGLVSGIYEQYF.

This clone was counted once. The junction differs from germline at one of its ends, possibly a read error. This rearrangement joins TRBV7-9 to TRBJ2-5; TRBD1 matches at 10 bases. The CDR3 contains 16 residues. Germline lookup yields CDR1 SEHNR and CDR2 FQNEAQ (reference sequence). CDR3 residues: CSSSPKRDRGPETQYF. The CDR3 DNA sequence: TGTTCCAGCAGCCCTAAGAGGGACAGGGGACCAGAGACCCAGTACTTC.

V is TRBV5-1 and J is TRBJ2-5; 11 bases fit TRBD2. The V gene's germline CDR1 is SGHRS and CDR2 YFSETQ. The CDR3 spans 16 residues. Trimming removed 0 bases from V and 5 bases from J; junction bases left unmatched: 6. The CDR3 DNA sequence: TGCGCCAGCAGCTTGGTTGTGACTAGCGGGGAGGAGACCCAGTACTTC. Its protein is CASSLVVTSGEETQYF. The whole variable domain, filled in from reference TRBV5-1 and TRBJ2-5, reads KAGVTQTPRYLIKTRGQQVTLSCSPISGHRSVSWYQQTPGQGLQFLFEYFSETQRNKGNFPGRFSGRQFSNSRSEMNVSTLELGDSALYLCASSLVVTSGEETQYFGPGTRLLVL.

The chain has TRBV28 and TRBJ2-7, with TRBD2 matching 7 bases. CDR3 length equals 14 residues. With V trimmed by 11 bases and J by 1 base, 11 bases remained unmatched. Germline CDR1 and CDR2: MDHEN and SYDVKM. The CDR3 loop reads CAGGRAGASYEQYF. The CDR3 DNA reads TGTGCCGGGGGGAGGGCGGGCGCATCCTACGAGCAGTACTTC.

The chain uses TRBV5-1 and TRBJ2-7; 9 bases agree with TRBD2. Germline CDR1 reads SGHRS; CDR2 reads YFSETQ. The CDR3 spans 16 residues. Losses at the gene ends were 0 bases for V and 3 bases for J; bases not matched to a gene: 7. CDR3 sequence reads: CASSLAAGTSSYEQYF. CDR3 nucleotides: TGCGCCAGCAGCTTGGCTGCCGGGACTAGCAGCTACGAGCAGTACTTC. Using reference TRBV5-1 and TRBJ2-7 for the parts outside the CDR3, the full variable domain is KAGVTQTPRYLIKTRGQQVTLSCSPISGHRSVSWYQQTPGQGLQFLFEYFSETQRNKGNFPGRFSGRQFSNSRSEMNVSTLELGDSALYLCASSLAAGTSSYEQYFGPGTRLTVT.

CDR3 bases: TGCAGCGTTGCTCTAGCGGGTGGGACTGAGCAGTTCTTC. This sequence encodes CSVALAGGTEQFF. The genes are TRBV29-1 and TRBJ2-1; TRBD2 matches 8 bases. Germline CDR1 is SQVTM and CDR2 is ANQGSEA. Trimming removed 4 bases from V and 9 bases from J; junction bases left unmatched: 8. The CDR3 loop spans 13 amino acids.

V is TRBV7-2 and J is TRBJ2-7; TRBD1 matches 8 bases. The germline V gene has CDR1 SGHTA and CDR2 FQGNSA. J was trimmed by 2 bases and V by 5 bases; bases with no gene match: 5. The CDR3 is 14 residues long. The CDR3 is CASSRRDRPYEQYF. CDR3 in DNA: TGTGCCAGCAGCCGTCGGGACAGGCCCTACGAGCAGTACTTC.

The chain couples TRBV10-3 to TRBJ1-1; D might be TRBD1 (6 bases). Germline values: CDR1 ENHRY, CDR2 SYGVKD. This CDR3 is built from 15 residues. Trimming took 4 bases from V and 0 from J, leaving 12 bases between them. The CDR3 is CAISGQDGMNTEAFF. The CDR3 nucleotides read TGTGCCATCAGTGGACAGGACGGCATGAACACTGAAGCTTTCTTT.

The chain recombines TRBV11-3 with TRBJ1-2; D is perhaps TRBD1 (6 bases). This CDR3 region has 13 residues. Germline values: CDR1 SGHNT, CDR2 YENEEA. The V gene lost 5 bases and the J gene lost 5 bases, with 12 bases spanning the gap. The CDR3 DNA follows: TGTGCCAGCAGCCCCGGACAGAAATATGGCTACACCTTC. Residues: CASSPGQKYGYTF.

The chain recombines TRBV5-1 with TRBJ1-4; 10 nucleotides match TRBD1. This CDR3 is built from 14 residues. V lost 7 bases to trimming and J lost 8 bases; unmatched junction nucleotides: 8. CDR1 and CDR2 (germline): SGHRS, YFSETQ. CDR3 DNA sequence: TGCGCCAGCGGACCCGGGGACAGGGGAGAAAAACTGTTTTTT. Translated: CASGPGDRGEKLFF.

This chain links TRBV12-2 with TRBJ2-3; whether TRBD2, the table's D call, matches the DNA was not checked. TRBV12-2 is classified as a pseudogene. The CDR3 loop spans 19 amino acids. CDR3 sequence reads: CASRAKAGTSGEGSDTQYF. The CDR3 DNA reads TGTGCAAGTCGCGCAAAAGCCGGGACTAGCGGAGAGGGGTCAGATACGCAGTATTTT.

V is TRBV4-2 and J is TRBJ2-3; D not certain. V lost 0 bases to trimming and J lost 0 bases, with 7 bases between them. The CDR3 is 15 residues long. Germline loops: CDR1 LGHNA, CDR2 YNFKEQ. CDR3 residues: CASSQERSSTDTQYF. Here the CDR3 DNA reads TGTGCCAGCAGCCAAGAGCGGTCTAGCACAGATACGCAGTATTTT.

The chain employs TRBV5-1 and TRBJ2-1, with 9 bases lining up with TRBD2. Trimming took 1 base from V and 1 from J; bases not matched to a gene: 6. The germline CDR1 and CDR2 sequences are SGHRS and YFSETQ. CDR3 length: 17 amino acids. The CDR3 DNA is TGCGCCAGCAGCTTGACCCTGACTAGCGGATCCTACAATGAGCAGTTCTTC. This translates into CASSLTLTSGSYNEQFF.

The rearrangement joins TRBV5-6 to TRBJ2-5, with TRBD2 matching over 9 bases. The assigned J gene may be wrong: the sequence end matches TRBJ2-7 better. Germline CDR1 and CDR2: SGHDT and YYEEEE. The CDR3 runs 15 residues. The CDR3 spells CASSFSPSGKDEQYF. The DNA of the CDR3 is TGTGCCAGCAGCTTCAGTCCTAGCGGGAAAGACGAGCAGTACTTC.

V gene TRBV11-2 combines with J gene TRBJ2-7, with D tentatively TRBD1 (7 bases). The germline V gene encodes CDR1 SGHAT and CDR2 FQNNGV. V was trimmed by 1 base and J by 2 bases, leaving 12 bases between them. This CDR3 contains 15 residues. CDR3 sequence reads: CASSLGQGLTYEQYF. Written as DNA, the CDR3 is TGTGCCAGCAGCTTAGGACAGGGACTTACCTACGAGCAGTACTTC.

The chain employs TRBV6-1 and TRBJ1-1, with 9 nucleotides matching TRBD1. V was clipped by 9 bases and J by 3 bases; unmatched bases: 2. Looked up from germline, CDR1 is MNHNS and CDR2 is SASEGT. This CDR3 spans 12 amino acids. The CDR3 DNA reads TGTGCCAGTAGACAGGGGGACACTGAAGCTTTCTTT. The encoded protein is CASRQGDTEAFF.

The chain's CDR3 is CASRHASGGRNEQFF. The CDR3, as DNA: TGTGCCAGCAGGCATGCTAGCGGGGGGAGGAATGAGCAGTTCTTC. This chain joins TRBV6-6 and TRBJ2-1; TRBD2 matches 11 bases. V shed 6 bases and J 7 bases; nucleotides not matched to a gene: 8. CDR3 length: 15 amino acids. CDR1 is MNHNY, CDR2 SVGAGI, per germline (reference sequence).

This chain joins TRBV6-1 and TRBJ1-5; the match to TRBD1 covers 11 bases. The germline V gene encodes CDR1 MNHNS and CDR2 SASEGT. With 5 bases clipped from V and 6 bases from J, the junction kept 6 bases outside the gene matches. The CDR3 has 15 amino acids. The CDR3 DNA reads TGTGCCAGCAGTTCCGGGACAGGGGGATCTCAGCCCCAGCATTTT. This codes for CASSSGTGGSQPQHF.

This chain connects TRBV19 to TRBJ2-3, with 10 bases aligning to TRBD1. Unmatched junction bases numbered 5, after V lost 3 bases and J lost 8 bases. Germline V gene data show CDR1 as LNHDA and CDR2 as SQIVND (reference sequence). The CDR3 is 14 residues long. This CDR3 reads CASSIGQGVSTQYF. CDR3 nucleotide sequence: TGTGCCAGTAGTATCGGACAGGGGGTATCTACGCAGTATTTT.